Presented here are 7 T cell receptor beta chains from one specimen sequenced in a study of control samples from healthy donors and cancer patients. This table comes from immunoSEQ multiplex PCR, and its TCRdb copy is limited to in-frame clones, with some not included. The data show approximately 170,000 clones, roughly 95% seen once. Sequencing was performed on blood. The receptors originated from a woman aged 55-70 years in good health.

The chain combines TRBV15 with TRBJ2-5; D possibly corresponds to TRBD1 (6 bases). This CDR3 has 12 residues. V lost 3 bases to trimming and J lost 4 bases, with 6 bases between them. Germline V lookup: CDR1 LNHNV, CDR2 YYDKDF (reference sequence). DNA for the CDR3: TGTGCCACCAGCAGGACAGGAGAGACCCAGTACTTC. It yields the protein CATSRTGETQYF.

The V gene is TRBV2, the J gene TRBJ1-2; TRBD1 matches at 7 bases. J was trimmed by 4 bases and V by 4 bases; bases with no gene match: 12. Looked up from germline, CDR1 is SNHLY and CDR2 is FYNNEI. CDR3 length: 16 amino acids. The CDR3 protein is CASSGGGALAVYGYTF. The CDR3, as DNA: TGTGCCAGCAGTGGAGGGGGCGCGTTGGCGGTCTATGGCTACACCTTC. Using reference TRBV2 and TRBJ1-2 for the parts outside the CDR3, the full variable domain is EPEVTQTPSHQVTQMGQEVILRCVPISNHLYFYWYRQILGQKVEFLVSFYNNEISEKSEIFDDQFSVERPDGSNFTLKIRSTKLEDSAMYFCASSGGGALAVYGYTFGSGTRLTVV.

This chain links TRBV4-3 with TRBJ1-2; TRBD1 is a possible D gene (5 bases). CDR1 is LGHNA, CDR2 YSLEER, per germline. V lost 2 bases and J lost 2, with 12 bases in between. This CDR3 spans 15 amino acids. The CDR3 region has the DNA TGCGCCAGCAGCCAACTCGGGACGGAGAACTATGGCTACACCTTC. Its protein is CASSQLGTENYGYTF.

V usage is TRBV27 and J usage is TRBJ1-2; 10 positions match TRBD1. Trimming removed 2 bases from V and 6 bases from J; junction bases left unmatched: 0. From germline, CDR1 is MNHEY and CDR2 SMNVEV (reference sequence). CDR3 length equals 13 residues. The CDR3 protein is CASSLGTGDGYTF. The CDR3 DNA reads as TGTGCCAGCAGTTTAGGGACAGGGGATGGCTACACCTTC.

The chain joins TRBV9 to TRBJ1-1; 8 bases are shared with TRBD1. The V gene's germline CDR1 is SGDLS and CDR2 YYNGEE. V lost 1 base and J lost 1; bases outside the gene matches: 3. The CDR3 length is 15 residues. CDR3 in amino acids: CASSVKTGANTEAFF. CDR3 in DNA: TGTGCCAGCAGCGTAAAGACAGGGGCGAACACTGAAGCTTTCTTT. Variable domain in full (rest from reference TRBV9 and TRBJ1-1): DSGVTQTPKHLITATGQRVTLRCSPRSGDLSVYWYQQSLDQGLQFLIQYYNGEERAKGNILERFSAQQFPDLHSELNLSSLELGDSALYFCASSVKTGANTEAFFGQGTRLTVV.

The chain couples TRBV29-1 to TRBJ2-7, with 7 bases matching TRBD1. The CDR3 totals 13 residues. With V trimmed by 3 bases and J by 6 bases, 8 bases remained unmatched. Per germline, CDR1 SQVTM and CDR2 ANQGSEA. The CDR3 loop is CSVDPLTGAEQYF. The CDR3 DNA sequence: TGCAGCGTTGATCCCTTAACAGGGGCCGAGCAGTACTTC.

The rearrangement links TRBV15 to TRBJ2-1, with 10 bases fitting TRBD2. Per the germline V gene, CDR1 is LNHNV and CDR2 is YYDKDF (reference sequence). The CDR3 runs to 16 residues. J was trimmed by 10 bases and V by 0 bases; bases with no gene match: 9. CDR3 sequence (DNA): TGTGCCACCAGCAGAGATTTAGCGGGGGGCCGGGGGGAGCAGTTCTTC. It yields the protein CATSRDLAGGRGEQFF. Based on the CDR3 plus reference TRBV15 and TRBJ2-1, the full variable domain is DAMVIQNPRYQVTQFGKPVTLSCSQTLNHNVMYWYQQKSSQAPKLLFHYYDKDFNNEADTPDNFQSRRPNTSFCFLDIRSPGLGDTAMYLCATSRDLAGGRGEQFFGPGTRLTVL.